The TCR beta chain described here comes from a study of lung T cells in sarcoidosis with Löfgren's syndrome. Across the study: Analyses focused on Löfgren's syndrome patients.

MiXCR, run by TCRdb on the reads, gives a single entry per CDR3 protein. The table records about 20,000 distinct CDR3 sequences, about a fifth of them present only once. General observations from the study: TRBV2 was the preferred pairing partner of TRAV12-1, with similar CDR3s. TRAV12-1 and TRBV2 were reportedly most expanded in Löfgren's patients. Multiple Löfgren's syndrome patients reportedly shared TRAV12-1 and TRBV2 CDR3 motifs.

There are a few counts of this clonotype. Its antigen remains unidentified. The CDR3 contains 14 residues. CDR1 and CDR2 (germline): SQVTM, ANQGSEA. Between the trimmed V and J ends, which lost 8 bases and 6 bases, there was a span of 20 bases. The clonotype was recovered from a human donor with sarcoidosis (Löfgren's syndrome or another form), or a control subject (not recorded which). The V call is TRBV29-1, the J call TRBJ1-5; TRBD1 might be the D (5 bases). What was sequenced was CD4+ T cells from PBMCs. In nucleotides, the CDR3 is TGCAGCTTTGCTATGACAGCCGGTGGTCAGCCCCAGCATTTT. It translates to CSFAMTAGGQPQHF.